The source of this T cell receptor (beta chain) is a study of early T cells in non-severe SARS-CoV-2 infection. Study-level background: Sequencing of bulk RNA from unsorted whole blood was done, without chain pairing. Study conclusions and caveats: VDJdb matching skewed toward anti-spike CD8 responses, missing private and CD4 specificities.

This clonotype was seen repeatedly, ten times or more. Its specificity is unknown. Germline CDR1 MNHEY, CDR2 SMNVEV (reference sequence). This CDR3 contains 15 residues. V gave up 0 bases and J gave up 4 bases; unmatched junction bases: 2. Individual cDNA molecules were tagged with unique molecular identifiers, the study reported. TCRdb passed the 5' RACE reads through MiXCR, listing each CDR3 protein once. The sample has under 70,000 distinct CDR3 sequences, 5.5% to 6.5% seen once. Material for sequencing was whole blood. The V gene is TRBV27, the J gene TRBJ2-1, with 8 bases that match TRBD1. This TCR derives from an adult who was a healthcare worker with PCR-confirmed SARS-CoV-2 infection or an uninfected control (not recorded which). This CDR3 is CASSLSGTGYNEQFF. CDR3 in DNA: TGTGCCAGCAGTTTATCCGGGACAGGTTACAATGAGCAGTTCTTC.